This T cell receptor (beta chain) is from a study of blood T cell repertoires in COVID-19. This clone was picked up a small number of times. Those enrolled, adults aged roughly 18 to 89 years, came from 20 to 25 US areas. V was clipped by 2 bases and J by 3 bases, with 8 bases between them. The length of the CDR3 is 14 residues. Germline V CDR1 and CDR2: GTSNPN, SVGIG (reference sequence). TCRdb's table, derived via immunoSEQ multiplex PCR, lists solely in-frame clones and lacks some. The table includes fewer than 450,000 clones, over 75% detected once. Source material: PBMCs or T cells enriched from blood (not recorded which). The origin of this receptor is a woman under 40 who had recovered from COVID-19. The chain uses TRBV30 and TRBJ1-6; tentative D call: TRBD1 (5 bases). CDR3 bases: TGTGCCTGGAGTCGAAGGGGCTATAATTCACCCCTCCACTTT. This encodes CAWSRRGYNSPLHF.